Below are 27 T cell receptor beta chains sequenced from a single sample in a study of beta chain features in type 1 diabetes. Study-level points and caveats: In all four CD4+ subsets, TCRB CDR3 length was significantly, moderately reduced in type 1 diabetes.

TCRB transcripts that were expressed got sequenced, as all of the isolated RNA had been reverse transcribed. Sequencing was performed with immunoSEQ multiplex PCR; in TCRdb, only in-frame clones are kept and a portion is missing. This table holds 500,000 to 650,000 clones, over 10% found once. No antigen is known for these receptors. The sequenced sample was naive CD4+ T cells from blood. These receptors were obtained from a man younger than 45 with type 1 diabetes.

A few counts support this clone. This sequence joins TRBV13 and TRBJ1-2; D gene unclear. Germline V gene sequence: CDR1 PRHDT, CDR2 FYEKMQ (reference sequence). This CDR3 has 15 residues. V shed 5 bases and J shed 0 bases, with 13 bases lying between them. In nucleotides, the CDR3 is TGTGCCAGCAGCCGAGATGCACCCTCTAACTATGGCTACACCTTC. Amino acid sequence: CASSRDAPSNYGYTF.

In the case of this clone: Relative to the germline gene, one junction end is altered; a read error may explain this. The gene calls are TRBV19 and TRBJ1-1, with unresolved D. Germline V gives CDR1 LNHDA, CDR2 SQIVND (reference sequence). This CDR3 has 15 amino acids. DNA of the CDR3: TGTGCCAGTAGTACCGTCCGGGCGGGGAACCCTGAAGCTTTCTTT. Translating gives CASSTVRAGNPEAFF. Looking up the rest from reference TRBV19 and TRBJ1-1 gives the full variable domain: DGGITQSPKYLFRKEGQNVTLSCEQNLNHDAMYWYRQDPGQGLRLIYYSQIVNDFQKGDIAEGYSVSREKKESFPLTVTSAQKNPTAFYLCASSTVRAGNPEAFFGQGTRLTVV.

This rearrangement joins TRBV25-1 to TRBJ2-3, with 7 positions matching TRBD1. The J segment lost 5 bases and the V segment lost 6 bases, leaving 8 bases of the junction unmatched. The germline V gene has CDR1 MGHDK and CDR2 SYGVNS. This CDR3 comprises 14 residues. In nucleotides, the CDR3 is TGTGCCAGCAGGGCAACAGGGGACGGAGATACGCAGTATTTT. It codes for CASRATGDGDTQYF.

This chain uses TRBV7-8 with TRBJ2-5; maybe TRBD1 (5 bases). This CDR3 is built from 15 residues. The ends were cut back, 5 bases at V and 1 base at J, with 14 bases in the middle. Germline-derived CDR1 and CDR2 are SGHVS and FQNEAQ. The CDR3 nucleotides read TGTGCCAGCAGCGGGCGGTTGGGGCTCCAAGAGACCCAGTACTTC. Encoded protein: CASSGRLGLQETQYF.

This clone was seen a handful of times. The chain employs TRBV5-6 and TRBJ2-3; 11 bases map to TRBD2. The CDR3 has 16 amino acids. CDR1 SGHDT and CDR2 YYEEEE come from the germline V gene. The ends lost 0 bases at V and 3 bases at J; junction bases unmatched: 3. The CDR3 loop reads CASSLVLAGETDTQYF. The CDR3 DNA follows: TGTGCCAGCAGCTTGGTACTAGCGGGGGAGACAGATACGCAGTATTTT.

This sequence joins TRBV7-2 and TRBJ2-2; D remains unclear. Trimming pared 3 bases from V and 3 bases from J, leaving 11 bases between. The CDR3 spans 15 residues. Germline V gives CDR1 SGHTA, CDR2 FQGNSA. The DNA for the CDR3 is TGTGCCAGCAGCTTGGGTCAGGCTTACACCGGGGAGCTGTTTTTT. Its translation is CASSLGQAYTGELFF. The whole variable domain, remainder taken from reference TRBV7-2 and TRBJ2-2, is GAGVSQSPSNKVTEKGKDVELRCDPISGHTALYWYRQSLGQGLEFLIYFQGNSAPDKSGLPSDRFSAERTGGSVSTLTIQRTQQEDSAVYLCASSLGQAYTGELFFGEGSRLTVL.

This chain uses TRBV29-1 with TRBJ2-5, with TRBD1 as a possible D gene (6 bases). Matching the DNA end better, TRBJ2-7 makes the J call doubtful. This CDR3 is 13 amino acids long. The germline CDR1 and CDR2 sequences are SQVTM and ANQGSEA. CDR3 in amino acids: CSVEDRGLYEQYF. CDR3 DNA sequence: TGCAGCGTCGAGGACAGAGGGCTCTACGAGCAGTACTTC.

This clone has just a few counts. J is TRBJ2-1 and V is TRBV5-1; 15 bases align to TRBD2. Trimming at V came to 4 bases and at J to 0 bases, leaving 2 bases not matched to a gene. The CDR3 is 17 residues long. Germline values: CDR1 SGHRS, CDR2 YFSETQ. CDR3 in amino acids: CASSPGLAGGSYNEQFF. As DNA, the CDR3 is TGCGCCAGCAGCCCGGGACTAGCGGGGGGCTCCTACAATGAGCAGTTCTTC.

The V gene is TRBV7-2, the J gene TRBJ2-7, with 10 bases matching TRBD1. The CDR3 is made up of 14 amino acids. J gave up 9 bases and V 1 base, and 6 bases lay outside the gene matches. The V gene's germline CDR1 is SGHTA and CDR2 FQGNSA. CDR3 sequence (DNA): TGTGCCAGCAGCTTAGTGGCGACAGGGGGCAGGCAGTACTTC. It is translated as CASSLVATGGRQYF.

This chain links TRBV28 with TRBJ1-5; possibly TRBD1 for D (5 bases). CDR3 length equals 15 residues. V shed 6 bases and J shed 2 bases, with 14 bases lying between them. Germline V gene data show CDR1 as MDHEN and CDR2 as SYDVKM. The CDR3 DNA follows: TGTGCCAGCAGAATTCAGGGTTTAGGCAATCAGCCCCAGCATTTT. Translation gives CASRIQGLGNQPQHF.

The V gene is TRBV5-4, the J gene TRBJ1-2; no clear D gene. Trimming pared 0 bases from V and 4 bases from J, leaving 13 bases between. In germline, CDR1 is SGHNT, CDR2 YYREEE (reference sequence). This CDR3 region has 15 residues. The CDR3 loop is CASSLALGRPYGYTF. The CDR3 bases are TGTGCCAGCAGCTTGGCATTGGGCAGGCCCTATGGCTACACCTTC.

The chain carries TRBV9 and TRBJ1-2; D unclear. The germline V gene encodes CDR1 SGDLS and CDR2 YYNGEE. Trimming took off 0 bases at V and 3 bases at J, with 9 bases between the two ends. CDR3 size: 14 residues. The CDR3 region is CASSVGNDYYGYTF. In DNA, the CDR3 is TGTGCCAGCAGCGTAGGGAACGACTACTATGGCTACACCTTC.

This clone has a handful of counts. CDR3 protein: CASSFEGRGNIQYF. The DNA for the CDR3 is TGTGCCAGCAGTTTCGAGGGAAGGGGAAACATTCAGTACTTC. This chain uses TRBV28 with TRBJ2-4; D tentatively reads TRBD1 or TRBD2 (5 bases each). Trimming removed 3 bases from V and 6 bases from J, with 12 bases in between. The CDR3 runs to 14 residues. Germline V gene sequence: CDR1 MDHEN, CDR2 SYDVKM.

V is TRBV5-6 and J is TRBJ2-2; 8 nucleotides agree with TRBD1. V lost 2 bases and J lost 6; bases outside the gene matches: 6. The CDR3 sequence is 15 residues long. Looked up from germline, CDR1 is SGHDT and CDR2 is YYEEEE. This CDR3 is CASSLRTGYPGELFF. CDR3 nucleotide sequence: TGTGCCAGCAGCTTAAGGACAGGGTATCCCGGGGAGCTGTTTTTT. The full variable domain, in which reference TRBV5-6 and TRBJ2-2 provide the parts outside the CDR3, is DAGVTQSPTHLIKTRGQQVTLRCSPKSGHDTVSWYQQALGQGPQFIFQYYEEEERQRGNFPDRFSGHQFPNYSSELNVNALLLGDSALYLCASSLRTGYPGELFFGEGSRLTVL.

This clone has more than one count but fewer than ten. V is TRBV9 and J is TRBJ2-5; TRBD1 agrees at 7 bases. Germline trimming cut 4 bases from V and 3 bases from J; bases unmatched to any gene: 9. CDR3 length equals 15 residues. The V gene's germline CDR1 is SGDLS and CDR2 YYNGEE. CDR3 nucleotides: TGTGCCAGCAGCCTTCCCGGGACAGTGGAAGAGACCCAGTACTTC. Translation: CASSLPGTVEETQYF.

CDR3 sequence reads: CASSGRAGTGSYEQYF. Written as DNA, the CDR3 is TGTGCCAGCTCGGGTAGAGCCGGGACAGGGTCCTACGAGCAGTACTTC. The chain is built from TRBV25-1 and TRBJ2-7, with 9 bases identical to TRBD1. V lost 8 bases and J lost 1; bases outside the gene matches: 12. Germline-derived CDR1 and CDR2 are MGHDK and SYGVNS. The CDR3 runs 16 residues.

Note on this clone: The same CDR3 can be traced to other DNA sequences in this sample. The CDR3 DNA reads TGTGCCAGCAGCTTGGGGGGCTCCTACAATGAGCAGTTCTTC. This sequence encodes CASSLGGSYNEQFF. This chain uses TRBV7-2 with TRBJ2-1, with D tentatively TRBD2 (6 bases). Trimming left V 3 bases short and J 0 bases short, with 6 bases between. Germline-derived CDR1 and CDR2 are SGHTA and FQGNSA. The CDR3 is 14 amino acids.

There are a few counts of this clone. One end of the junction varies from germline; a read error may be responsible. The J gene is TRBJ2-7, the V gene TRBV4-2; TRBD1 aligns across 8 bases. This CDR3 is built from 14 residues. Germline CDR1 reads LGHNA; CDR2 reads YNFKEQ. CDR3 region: CASSLRDRSFEQYF. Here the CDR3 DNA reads TGTGCCAGCAGCCTTAGGGACAGGTCCTTCGAGCAGTACTTC.

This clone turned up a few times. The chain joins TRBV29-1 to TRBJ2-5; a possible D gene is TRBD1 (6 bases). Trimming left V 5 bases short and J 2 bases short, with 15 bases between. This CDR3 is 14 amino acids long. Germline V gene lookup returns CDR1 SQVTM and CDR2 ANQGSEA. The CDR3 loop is CSVLWDTLQETQYF. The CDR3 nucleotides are TGCAGCGTTCTGTGGGACACCTTACAAGAGACCCAGTACTTC.

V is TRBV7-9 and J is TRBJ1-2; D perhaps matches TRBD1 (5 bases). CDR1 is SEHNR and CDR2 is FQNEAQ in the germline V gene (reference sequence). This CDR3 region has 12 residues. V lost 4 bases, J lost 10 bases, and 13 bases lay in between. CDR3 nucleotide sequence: TGTGCCAGCAGCTCAGGTCCAGGGAACTACACCTTC. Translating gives CASSSGPGNYTF.

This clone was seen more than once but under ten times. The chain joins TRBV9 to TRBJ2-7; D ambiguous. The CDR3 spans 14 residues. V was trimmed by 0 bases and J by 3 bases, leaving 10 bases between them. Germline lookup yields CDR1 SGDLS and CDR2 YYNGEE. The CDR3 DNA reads TGTGCCAGCAGCGTAGGTCCCACCCTCTACGAGCAGTACTTC. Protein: CASSVGPTLYEQYF.

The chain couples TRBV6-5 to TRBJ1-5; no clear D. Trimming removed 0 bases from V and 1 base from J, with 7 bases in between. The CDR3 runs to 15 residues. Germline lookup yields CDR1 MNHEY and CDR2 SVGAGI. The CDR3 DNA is TGTGCCAGCAGTTACTCCGGGGAGAGCAATCAGCCCCAGCATTTT. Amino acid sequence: CASSYSGESNQPQHF.

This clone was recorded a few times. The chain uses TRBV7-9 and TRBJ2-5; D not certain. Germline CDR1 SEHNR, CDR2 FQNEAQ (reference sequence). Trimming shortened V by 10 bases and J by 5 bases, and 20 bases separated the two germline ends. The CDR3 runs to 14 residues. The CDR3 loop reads CATVPSLTAETQYF. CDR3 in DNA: TGTGCCACGGTCCCCTCCTTAACGGCGGAGACCCAGTACTTC.

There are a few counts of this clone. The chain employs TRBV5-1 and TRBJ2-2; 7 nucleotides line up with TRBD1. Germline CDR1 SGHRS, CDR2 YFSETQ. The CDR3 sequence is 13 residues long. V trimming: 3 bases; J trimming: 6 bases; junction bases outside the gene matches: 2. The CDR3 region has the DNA TGCGCCAGCAGCTCGCAGGGGGCCGGGGAGCTGTTTTTT. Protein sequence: CASSSQGAGELFF.

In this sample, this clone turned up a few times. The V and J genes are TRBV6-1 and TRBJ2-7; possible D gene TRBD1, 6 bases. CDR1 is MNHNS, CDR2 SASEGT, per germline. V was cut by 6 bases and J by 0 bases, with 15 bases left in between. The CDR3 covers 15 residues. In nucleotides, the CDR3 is TGTGCCAGCAGCATCATACAGGGTAGCTCCTACGAGCAGTACTTC. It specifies CASSIIQGSSYEQYF.

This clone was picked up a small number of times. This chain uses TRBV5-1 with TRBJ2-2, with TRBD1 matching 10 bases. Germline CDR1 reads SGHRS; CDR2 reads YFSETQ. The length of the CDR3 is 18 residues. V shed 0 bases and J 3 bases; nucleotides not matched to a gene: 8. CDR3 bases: TGCGCCAGCAGCTTGGCGCCCGTCGGGACAGGGGACACCGGGGAGCTGTTTTTT. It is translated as CASSLAPVGTGDTGELFF. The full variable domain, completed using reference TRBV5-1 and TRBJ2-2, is KAGVTQTPRYLIKTRGQQVTLSCSPISGHRSVSWYQQTPGQGLQFLFEYFSETQRNKGNFPGRFSGRQFSNSRSEMNVSTLELGDSALYLCASSLAPVGTGDTGELFFGEGSRLTVL.

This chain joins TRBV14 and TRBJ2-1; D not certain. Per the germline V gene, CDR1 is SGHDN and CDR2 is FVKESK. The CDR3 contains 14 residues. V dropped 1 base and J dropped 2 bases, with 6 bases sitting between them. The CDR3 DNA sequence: TGTGCCAGCAGCCAAGCGAGCACCTACAATGAGCAGTTCTTC. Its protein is CASSQASTYNEQFF.